This paragraph reports one T cell receptor (beta chain). Antigen: not known. The data originate from a study of CD8 T cells in ankylosing spondylitis. Making the TCR beta libraries involved quantitative 5'-RACE with molecular barcodes. Using its own MiXCR run on the 5' RACE reads, TCRdb lists one record per CDR3 protein. The table has about 500,000 distinct CDR3 sequences, 10% to 15% seen once. Study results and limitations: Prior literature has documented some motif variants in synovial fluid and blood from reactive arthritis. It was reported that disease-linked clones were significantly enriched in matched ankylosing spondylitis synovial fluid. A TCR beta motif of eight highly homologous variants appeared characteristic of ankylosing spondylitis blood. As for the disease-linked clones, they showed a CD8+ phenotype and occurred at relatively low frequencies in peripheral blood.

The CDR3 runs to 15 residues. Trimming cost V 3 bases and J 8 bases; bases outside gene matches: 7. CDR1 SGHRS and CDR2 YFSETQ come from the germline V gene. This sequence joins TRBV5-1 and TRBJ2-1, with 11 nucleotides matching TRBD1. The source is a male donor with ankylosing spondylitis. What was sequenced was blood, either unsorted or a sorted T cell fraction (not recorded which). The CDR3 bases are TGCGCCAGCAGCTCCGGACAGGGGGCCTTCTATGAGCAGTTCTTC. Translating gives CASSSGQGAFYEQFF.